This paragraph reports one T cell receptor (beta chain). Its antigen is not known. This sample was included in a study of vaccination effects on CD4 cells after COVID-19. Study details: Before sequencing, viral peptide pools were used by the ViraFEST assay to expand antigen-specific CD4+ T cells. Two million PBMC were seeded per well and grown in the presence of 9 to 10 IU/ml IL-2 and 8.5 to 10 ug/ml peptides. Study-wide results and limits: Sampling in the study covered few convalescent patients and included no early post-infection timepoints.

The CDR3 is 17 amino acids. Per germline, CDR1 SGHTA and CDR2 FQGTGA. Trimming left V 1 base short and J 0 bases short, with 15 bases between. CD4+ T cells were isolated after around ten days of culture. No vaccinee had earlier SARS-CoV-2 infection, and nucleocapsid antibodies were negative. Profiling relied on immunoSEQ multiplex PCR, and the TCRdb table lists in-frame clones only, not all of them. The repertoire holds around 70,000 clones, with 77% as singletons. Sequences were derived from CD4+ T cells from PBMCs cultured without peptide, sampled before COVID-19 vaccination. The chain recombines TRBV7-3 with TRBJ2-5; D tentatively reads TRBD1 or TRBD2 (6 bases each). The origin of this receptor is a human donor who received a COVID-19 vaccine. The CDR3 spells CASSLNPYGGYQETQYF. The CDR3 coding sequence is TGTGCCAGCAGCTTAAATCCTTACGGGGGCTACCAAGAGACCCAGTACTTC. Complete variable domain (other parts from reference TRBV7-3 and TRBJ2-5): GAGVSQTPSNKVTEKGKYVELRCDPISGHTALYWYRQSLGQGPEFLIYFQGTGAADDSGLPNDRFFAVRPEGSVSTLKIQRTERGDSAVYLCASSLNPYGGYQETQYFGPGTRLLVL.